This TCR beta chain is from a study of regulatory T cells in long-lasting Graves disease (dated by TCRdb to about 2021). About the full investigation: Persistent Graves' disease was defined as persistently positive TSH receptor autoantibodies together with antithyroid drug treatment for over 5 years. Peripheral blood TCR sequencing and RNA sequencing compared persistent Graves' disease patients with newly diagnosed Graves' disease patients. The study took place in China and was registered as a clinical trial. A total of around 33 samples were covered by TCR sequencing, comprising around 13 persistent and roughly 20 newly diagnosed Graves' disease patients. Antithyroid drugs had been taken for 8.5 to 12 years on average by persistent Graves' disease patients in the clinical cohort. Overall study outcomes, separate from this receptor: Sequencing and analysis were limited to the TCR beta chain. Preferential use of TRBV28, TRBJ1-2 and TRBJ2-5 was observed in persistent disease, whereas TRBV20-1 and TRBJ2-1 were favored in newly diagnosed disease. As a limitation, the authors acknowledged that the small sample size may reduce accuracy. Only peripheral blood was studied, because thyroid tissue, the primary lesion, was inaccessible. A larger number of public clonotypes was shared among persistent patients (around 3,000) than among newly diagnosed patients (roughly 930). Compared with newly diagnosed patients, persistent Graves' disease patients had lower TCR Shannon entropy and fewer highly expanded clones, which suggests clonal expansion.

The time point label here, explained by the study, means: persistent/refractory GD, antithyroid drugs over 5 years with positive TRAb. For both TCR sequencing and RNA sequencing, RNA was extracted from PBMCs using TRIzol. The diagnosis of Graves' disease was made according to American Thyroid Association guidelines. Patients for the study were recruited at an endocrinology department in Xi'an, China. Each patient gave approximately 8.8 milliliters of peripheral blood, collected in an EDTA anticoagulant tube. Ficoll Paque Plus density gradient separation was used to isolate PBMCs, and no additional T cell sorting was done. An Agilent 2100 Bioanalyzer and agarose gel were used to assess RNA quality, and a NanoDrop 2000 was used to measure RNA concentration. The germline V end is reduced by 6 bases and the J end by 6 bases; junction bases left unmatched: 16. From the cysteine through the phenylalanine, the CDR3 covers 16 amino acids. Only the CDR3 portion is preserved as DNA: 48 bases, with reading frame beginning at the first base. CDR1 MDHEN and CDR2 SYDVKM were looked up in the germline V gene.

The library was generated by multiplex PCR. Data came from an Illumina HiSeq 4000. iRepertoire HTBI primers and Arm-PCR amplification of CDR3 regions were used to construct TCR beta libraries. Gel purification was performed on PCR products prior to sequencing. The paper's data handling went like this. Gene usage analysis of CDR3 amino acid clonotypes relied on the approximately 60 TRBV and 15 or so TRBJ segments identified across samples. COPE and FqMerger were used to merge the filtered high-quality paired reads into contigs. Contigs were aligned with BLAST to IMGT TRBV, TRBD and TRBJ reference genes, and CDR3 was defined per IMGT. Clonotypes above 0.1% frequency were classified as highly expanded clones. Repertoire diversity was measured by Shannon entropy, and V-J evenness by the Gini coefficient. Clonotypes shared by more than one individual were considered public. TCRdb cleaned the public reads at Q25 with fastp, built clones with MiXCR and kept in-frame beta chains. Every entry covers one CDR3 protein and lists the most common genes and DNA from its rows. Clone size and V and J calls follow TCRdb, not the original study. The sample includes 300,000 to 500,000 distinct CDR3 sequences, with less than 25% observed a single time. Together, the top ten hold around 21% of the sample.

This clonotype was seen many times. No cognate antigen has been identified for it. No quality values exist for individual bases; no much larger clone is one base distant. Material: peripheral blood mononuclear cells (PBMCs), obtained when the disease was refractory, from a patient treated with antithyroid drugs. The rearrangement joined TRBV28 to TRBJ2-7; the junction holds 8 bases that match TRBD2. The TCR comes from a female donor with Graves disease. CDR3 sequence: CASSRRVRAGVGEQYF. The nucleotide sequence reads as follows: TGTGCCAGCAGCCGACGGGTGCGAGCGGGAGTAGGCGAGCAGTACTTC. The reference TRBV28 and TRBJ2-7 proteins fill in what lies around the CDR3, so the full variable domain reads DVKVTQSSRYLVKRTGEKVFLECVQDMDHENMFWYRQDPGLGLRLIYFSYDVKMKEKGDIPEGYSVSREKKERFSLILESASTNQTSMYLCASSRRVRAGVGEQYFGPGTRLTVT.